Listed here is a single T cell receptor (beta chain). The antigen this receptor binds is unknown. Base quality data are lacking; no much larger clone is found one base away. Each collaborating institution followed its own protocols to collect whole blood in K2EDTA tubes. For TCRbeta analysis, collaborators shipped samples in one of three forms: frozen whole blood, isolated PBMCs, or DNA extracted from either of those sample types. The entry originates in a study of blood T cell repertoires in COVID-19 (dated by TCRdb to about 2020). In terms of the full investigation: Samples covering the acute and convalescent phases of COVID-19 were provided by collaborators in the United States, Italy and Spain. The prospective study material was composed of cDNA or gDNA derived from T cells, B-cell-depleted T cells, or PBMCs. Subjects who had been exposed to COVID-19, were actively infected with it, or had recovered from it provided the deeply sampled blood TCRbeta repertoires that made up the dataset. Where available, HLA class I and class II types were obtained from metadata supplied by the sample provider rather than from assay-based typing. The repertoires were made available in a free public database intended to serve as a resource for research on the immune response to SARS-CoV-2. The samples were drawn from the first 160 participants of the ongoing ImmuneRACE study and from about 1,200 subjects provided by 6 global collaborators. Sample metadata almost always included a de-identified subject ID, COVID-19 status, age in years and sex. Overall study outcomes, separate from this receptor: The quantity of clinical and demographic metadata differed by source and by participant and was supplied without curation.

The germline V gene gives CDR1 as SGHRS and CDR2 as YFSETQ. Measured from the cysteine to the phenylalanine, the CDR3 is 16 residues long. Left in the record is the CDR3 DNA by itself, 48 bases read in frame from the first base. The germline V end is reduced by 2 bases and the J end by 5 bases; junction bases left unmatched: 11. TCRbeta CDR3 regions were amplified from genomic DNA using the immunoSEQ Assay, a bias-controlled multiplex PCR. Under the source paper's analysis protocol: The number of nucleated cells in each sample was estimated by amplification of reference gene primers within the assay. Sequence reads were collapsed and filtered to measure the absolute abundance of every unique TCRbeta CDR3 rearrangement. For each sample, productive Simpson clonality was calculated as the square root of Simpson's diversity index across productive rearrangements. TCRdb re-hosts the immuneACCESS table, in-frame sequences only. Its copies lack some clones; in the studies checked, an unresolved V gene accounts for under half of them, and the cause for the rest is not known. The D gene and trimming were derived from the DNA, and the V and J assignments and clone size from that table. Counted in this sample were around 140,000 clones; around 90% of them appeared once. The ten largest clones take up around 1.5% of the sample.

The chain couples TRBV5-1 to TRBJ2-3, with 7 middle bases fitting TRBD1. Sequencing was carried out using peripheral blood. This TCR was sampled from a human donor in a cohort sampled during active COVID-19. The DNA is TGCGCCAGCAGCTTTGCGCGGACAGGCCCTCAAGATACGCAGTATTTT. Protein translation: CASSFARTGPQDTQYF.